The 29 T cell receptor beta chains below come from one sample, sequenced in a study of shared clonotypes between healthy human individuals. Positive CCR7 selection of CD45RO-negative cells yielded the naive CD8 cells, and terminally differentiated effector memory CD45RA+ cells were excluded. Generated by immunoSEQ multiplex PCR, the TCRdb table keeps only in-frame clones and is missing some. The sample has more than 2 million clones; 85% to 95% are singletons. The source material was naive CD8+ T cells from PBMCs. These receptors were collected from a man between 18 and 35 years old in good health. Some clones in this sample may be carry-over from other donors' samples.

The chain couples TRBV7-6 to TRBJ2-1, with TRBD2 matching over 14 bases. This CDR3 has 20 amino acids. From germline, CDR1 is SGHVS and CDR2 FNYEAQ. V gave up 0 bases and J gave up 2 bases; unmatched junction bases: 9. In nucleotides, the CDR3 is TGTGCCAGCAGCTTAGCTCCCGGGACTAGCGGGGGCAAAACCTACAATGAGCAGTTCTTC. Its protein is CASSLAPGTSGGKTYNEQFF.

This clone was detected only once. The chain is built from TRBV30 and TRBJ2-1; 8 bases are shared with TRBD2. The CDR3 is made up of 15 amino acids. Germline values: CDR1 GTSNPN, CDR2 SVGIG (reference sequence). V shed 0 bases and J 3 bases; nucleotides not matched to a gene: 4. The CDR3 region has the DNA TGTGCCTGGAGTGTAGGAGCGGGGGTCTACAATGAGCAGTTCTTC. This gives the protein CAWSVGAGVYNEQFF.

CDR3 region: CASSGRDSQAYNEQFF. Here the CDR3 DNA reads TGTGCCAGCAGCGGACGGGACAGCCAAGCCTACAATGAGCAGTTCTTC. The V and J genes are TRBV11-2 and TRBJ2-1, with TRBD1 matching over 7 bases. There are 16 residues in the CDR3. Germline V lookup: CDR1 SGHAT, CDR2 FQNNGV. Unmatched junction bases numbered 9, after V lost 5 bases and J lost 2 bases. Full variable domain (rest looked up from reference TRBV11-2 and TRBJ2-1): EAGVAQSPRYKIIEKRQSVAFWCNPISGHATLYWYQQILGQGPKLLIQFQNNGVVDDSQLPKDRFSAERLKGVDSTLKIQPAKLEDSAVYLCASSGRDSQAYNEQFFGPGTRLTVL.

The CDR3 DNA follows: TGTGCCAGCAGCCCGGGGGCTAGCGGGAGGGCCGAGGAGACCCAGTACTTC. Amino acids: CASSPGASGRAEETQYF. The chain joins TRBV5-6 to TRBJ2-5, with 12 bases matching TRBD2. The CDR3 runs 17 residues. The trim removed 4 bases at V and 5 bases at J, leaving 12 bases unmatched. Germline-derived CDR1 and CDR2 are SGHDT and YYEEEE. Variable domain in full (rest from reference TRBV5-6 and TRBJ2-5): DAGVTQSPTHLIKTRGQQVTLRCSPKSGHDTVSWYQQALGQGPQFIFQYYEEEERQRGNFPDRFSGHQFPNYSSELNVNALLLGDSALYLCASSPGASGRAEETQYFGPGTRLLVL.

This clone has a handful of counts. V and J are TRBV9 and TRBJ1-1; D is ambiguous. Trimming stripped 3 bases from V and 6 bases from J, with 15 bases between. Germline V gives CDR1 SGDLS, CDR2 YYNGEE. CDR3 length equals 14 residues. CDR3 DNA sequence: TGTGCCAGCAGCGACGAGGCCTCCCAACCTGAAGCTTTCTTT. It encodes CASSDEASQPEAFF.

V usage is TRBV6-6 and J usage is TRBJ2-5, with TRBD1 matching over 7 bases. Germline-derived CDR1 and CDR2 are MNHNY and SVGAGI (reference sequence). The CDR3 spans 15 residues. Trimming removed 5 bases from V and 5 bases from J; junction bases left unmatched: 11. Here the CDR3 DNA reads TGTGCCAGCAGTCCCCGGCAGGGGGTATGGGAGACCCAGTACTTC. Translating gives CASSPRQGVWETQYF.

This clone was counted a single time. The J gene is TRBJ2-2, the V gene TRBV11-2; 7 bases match TRBD2. This CDR3 region has 14 residues. V was pared by 3 bases and J by 6 bases, with 4 bases of the junction left unmatched. Germline CDR1 and CDR2: SGHAT and FQNNGV. Here the CDR3 DNA reads TGTGCCAGCAGCTTTAGCGGGCAGGCCGGGGAGCTGTTTTTT. Encoded protein: CASSFSGQAGELFF.

The V and J genes are TRBV28 and TRBJ2-7; 7 bases align to TRBD2. There are 15 residues in the CDR3. Looked up from germline, CDR1 is MDHEN and CDR2 is SYDVKM. V was clipped by 7 bases and J by 3 bases; unmatched bases: 12. The DNA of the CDR3 is TGTGCCAGCACCCTAGGGAGCGGGATAAGCTACGAGCAGTACTTC. As protein: CASTLGSGISYEQYF.

The chain has TRBV14 and TRBJ2-5, with D perhaps TRBD1 or TRBD2 (5 bases each). The V gene lost 4 bases and the J gene lost 4 bases, with 16 bases spanning the gap. The CDR3 consists of 15 residues. The V gene's germline CDR1 is SGHDN and CDR2 FVKESK. This CDR3 is CASSPGPLGGETQYF. CDR3 nucleotide sequence: TGTGCCAGCAGCCCGGGACCGCTTGGGGGAGAGACCCAGTACTTC.

The rearrangement joins TRBV15 to TRBJ2-1; 11 bases fit TRBD2. CDR1 is LNHNV, CDR2 YYDKDF, per germline (reference sequence). This CDR3 spans 15 amino acids. V dropped 5 bases and J dropped 7; count of bases not matched to a gene: 7. The CDR3 is CATSRVIAGGNEQFF. CDR3 nucleotides: TGTGCCACCAGCCGAGTTATAGCGGGAGGGAATGAGCAGTTCTTC.

The V and J genes are TRBV11-2 and TRBJ2-1; 11 positions agree with TRBD1. Trimming took 5 bases from V and 7 from J; bases not matched to a gene: 13. The CDR3 consists of 17 residues. Germline V CDR1 and CDR2: SGHAT, FQNNGV. As DNA, the CDR3 is TGTGCCAGCAGCCCCGGCAGCCGGGACAGGGGGAATAATGAGCAGTTCTTC. Its protein is CASSPGSRDRGNNEQFF.

The chain links TRBV9 to TRBJ1-2, with D unresolved. Trimming pared 4 bases from V and 1 base from J, leaving 11 bases between. The CDR3 runs 14 residues. Germline CDR1 is SGDLS and CDR2 is YYNGEE. This CDR3 reads CASSPPTSNYGYTF. In DNA form, the CDR3 reads TGTGCCAGCAGCCCCCCGACAAGTAACTATGGCTACACCTTC.

V gene TRBV5-6 combines with J gene TRBJ1-5; 10 nucleotides align to TRBD1. The J segment lost 7 bases and the V segment lost 0 bases, leaving 4 bases of the junction unmatched. This CDR3 is 15 amino acids long. The germline V gene encodes CDR1 SGHDT and CDR2 YYEEEE. DNA of the CDR3: TGTGCCAGCAGCTTGGCCGGGACAGGGGACCAGCCCCAGCATTTT. Protein product: CASSLAGTGDQPQHF.

This clone was observed a single time. The chain links TRBV7-9 to TRBJ2-7, with 8 nucleotides matching TRBD2. CDR1 is SEHNR and CDR2 is FQNEAQ in the germline V gene (reference sequence). The V and J ends lost 5 bases and 3 bases, in that order; junction bases with no gene match: 9. The CDR3 consists of 15 residues. The CDR3 sequence is CASSPAGGAIYEQYF. CDR3 sequence (DNA): TGTGCCAGCAGCCCGGCGGGGGGCGCAATCTACGAGCAGTACTTC.

V usage is TRBV19 and J usage is TRBJ1-1, with unresolved D. Deletions cut 5 bases from V and 9 bases from J, with 13 bases between. CDR1 is LNHDA, CDR2 SQIVND, per germline (reference sequence). The CDR3 extends over 12 amino acids. The CDR3 loop is CASSHLREQAFF. The CDR3 DNA reads as TGTGCCAGTAGTCACCTTCGGGAACAAGCTTTCTTT. The entire variable domain, with the rest obtained from reference TRBV19 and TRBJ1-1, is as follows: DGGITQSPKYLFRKEGQNVTLSCEQNLNHDAMYWYRQDPGQGLRLIYYSQIVNDFQKGDIAEGYSVSREKKESFPLTVTSAQKNPTAFYLCASSHLREQAFFGQGTRLTVV.

The chain joins TRBV28 to TRBJ2-1; possibly TRBD2 for D (10 bases). The V end was cut by 6 bases, the J end by 4 bases, with 31 bases between. The CDR3 sequence is 20 residues long. Germline V CDR1 and CDR2: MDHEN, SYDVKM. The CDR3 coding sequence is TGTGCCAGCAGCCCCCGACAGGGGGTTGGAGCGGGAGGGGGATACAATGAGCAGTTCTTC. Its protein product is CASSPRQGVGAGGGYNEQFF.

The chain employs TRBV28 and TRBJ1-5, with D tentatively TRBD1 (5 bases). The CDR3 has 14 amino acids. Looked up from germline, CDR1 is MDHEN and CDR2 is SYDVKM. V was pared by 6 bases and J by 1 base, with 10 bases between. The CDR3 DNA reads as TGTGCCAGCAGCGACAGTTCAAGCAATCAGCCCCAGCATTTT. This codes for CASSDSSSNQPQHF. The whole variable domain, filled in from reference TRBV28 and TRBJ1-5, reads DVKVTQSSRYLVKRTGEKVFLECVQDMDHENMFWYRQDPGLGLRLIYFSYDVKMKEKGDIPEGYSVSREKKERFSLILESASTNQTSMYLCASSDSSSNQPQHFGDGTRLSIL.

The V and J genes are TRBV27 and TRBJ2-7, with a weak D call TRBD1 (6 bases). This CDR3 is 15 amino acids long. The V and J ends lost 1 base and 1 base respectively, with 11 bases between them. Looked up from germline, CDR1 is MNHEY and CDR2 is SMNVEV (reference sequence). The CDR3 bases are TGTGCCAGCAGTTTATTGGGGGCCTCGTCCTACGAGCAGTACTTC. Amino acids: CASSLLGASSYEQYF.

This clone has just a few counts. The identical CDR3 is also encoded by other nucleotide sequences in the sample. The chain links TRBV27 to TRBJ1-2; the D gene is possibly TRBD1 (6 bases). In germline, CDR1 is MNHEY, CDR2 SMNVEV (reference sequence). The CDR3 runs to 14 residues. The V end lost 2 bases, the J end lost 2 bases, and 9 bases lay between the germline ends. The CDR3 DNA follows: TGTGCCAGCAGTTTAACAGGGAACAACTATGGCTACACCTTC. Protein sequence: CASSLTGNNYGYTF.

V gene TRBV30 combines with J gene TRBJ2-5; 9 bases line up with TRBD1. The DNA end is a closer match to TRBJ2-7, so the J assignment may be wrong. The germline gives CDR1 GTSNPN, CDR2 SVGIG (reference sequence). CDR3 length: 12 residues. The CDR3 is CASDRGAYEQYF. The CDR3 bases are TGTGCCTCGGACAGGGGAGCGTACGAGCAGTACTTC.

J is TRBJ2-2 and V is TRBV9, with 7 bases fitting TRBD2. V dropped 0 bases and J dropped 4; count of bases not matched to a gene: 6. Germline V CDR1 and CDR2: SGDLS, YYNGEE. The CDR3 spans 16 residues. The DNA for the CDR3 is TGTGCCAGCAGCGTAGATGGCGGGAGTGGCACCGGGGAGCTGTTTTTT. Translating gives CASSVDGGSGTGELFF.

The V call is TRBV16, the J call TRBJ2-7; unclear D gene. Between the trimmed V and J ends, which lost 3 bases and 2 bases, there was a span of 14 bases. The CDR3 covers 15 residues. CDR1 is KGHSY and CDR2 is FQNENV in the germline V gene. The CDR3 coding sequence is TGTGCCAGCAGCCACGGCCGATCCTTGGCCTACGAGCAGTACTTC. Protein sequence: CASSHGRSLAYEQYF.

The rearrangement links TRBV5-1 to TRBJ2-7; D is perhaps TRBD2 (5 bases). This CDR3 region has 15 residues. Germline V gives CDR1 SGHRS, CDR2 YFSETQ. V lost 2 bases, J lost 2 bases, and 14 bases lay in between. CDR3 sequence (DNA): TGCGCCAGCAGCTTCGGGCCCGACGGGGCCTACGAGCAGTACTTC. Its protein is CASSFGPDGAYEQYF.

This clone was found once. The same CDR3 arises from other DNA sequences in this sample as well. The J gene is TRBJ2-7, the V gene TRBV19, with D perhaps matching TRBD1 (7 bases). V dropped 4 bases and J dropped 4 bases, with 11 bases sitting between them. This CDR3 is built from 13 residues. CDR1 LNHDA and CDR2 SQIVND come from the germline V gene (reference sequence). CDR3 bases: TGTGCCAGTAGTAGCTCAGGGGGGTACGAGCAGTACTTC. It specifies CASSSSGGYEQYF. Using reference TRBV19 and TRBJ2-7 for the parts outside the CDR3, the full variable domain is DGGITQSPKYLFRKEGQNVTLSCEQNLNHDAMYWYRQDPGQGLRLIYYSQIVNDFQKGDIAEGYSVSREKKESFPLTVTSAQKNPTAFYLCASSSSGGYEQYFGPGTRLTVT.

This chain connects TRBV27 to TRBJ1-5; weak D call: TRBD1 (5 bases). V lost 4 bases to trimming and J lost 0 bases, with 10 bases between them. The CDR3 loop spans 15 amino acids. Germline CDR1 reads MNHEY; CDR2 reads SMNVEV (reference sequence). CDR3 nucleotides: TGTGCCAGCAGTTACATGGGGACTAGCAATCAGCCCCAGCATTTT. Translated, it gives CASSYMGTSNQPQHF.

The chain links TRBV29-1 to TRBJ2-7; TRBD1 matches 12 bases. The CDR3 runs 15 residues. Trimming took 6 bases from V and 4 from J; bases not matched to a gene: 10. Germline V lookup: CDR1 SQVTM, CDR2 ANQGSEA. CDR3 sequence: CSVVPGTGGIYEQYF. The DNA of the CDR3 is TGCAGCGTCGTACCGGGGACAGGGGGCATTTACGAGCAGTACTTC.

DNA for the CDR3: TGTGCCAGCAGCGGCCTTACGGGGGACAGGGTCTCTGGAAACACCATATATTTT. Amino acids: CASSGLTGDRVSGNTIYF. The chain combines TRBV11-2 with TRBJ1-3; 9 bases map to TRBD1. This CDR3 contains 18 residues. The V segment lost 5 bases and the J segment 0 bases; nucleotides outside the gene matches: 11. Germline V gene lookup returns CDR1 SGHAT and CDR2 FQNNGV.

The chain has TRBV5-6 and TRBJ2-2; D gene ambiguous. Trimming removed 1 base at V and 0 bases at J, with 10 bases between. The CDR3 is 16 amino acids. From germline, CDR1 is SGHDT and CDR2 YYEEEE. In nucleotides, the CDR3 is TGTGCCAGCAGCTTGTACAGCCAGGCGAACACCGGGGAGCTGTTTTTT. It translates to CASSLYSQANTGELFF.

The table lists this clone with a few counts. The V gene is TRBV27, the J gene TRBJ1-5, with TRBD1 matching 9 bases. V lost 5 bases and J lost 7; bases outside the gene matches: 9. The CDR3 sequence is 15 residues long. The germline CDR1 and CDR2 sequences are MNHEY and SMNVEV (reference sequence). Here the CDR3 reads CASSQGQGSGQPQHF. Here the CDR3 DNA reads TGTGCCAGCAGTCAGGGACAGGGCTCTGGACAGCCCCAGCATTTT.